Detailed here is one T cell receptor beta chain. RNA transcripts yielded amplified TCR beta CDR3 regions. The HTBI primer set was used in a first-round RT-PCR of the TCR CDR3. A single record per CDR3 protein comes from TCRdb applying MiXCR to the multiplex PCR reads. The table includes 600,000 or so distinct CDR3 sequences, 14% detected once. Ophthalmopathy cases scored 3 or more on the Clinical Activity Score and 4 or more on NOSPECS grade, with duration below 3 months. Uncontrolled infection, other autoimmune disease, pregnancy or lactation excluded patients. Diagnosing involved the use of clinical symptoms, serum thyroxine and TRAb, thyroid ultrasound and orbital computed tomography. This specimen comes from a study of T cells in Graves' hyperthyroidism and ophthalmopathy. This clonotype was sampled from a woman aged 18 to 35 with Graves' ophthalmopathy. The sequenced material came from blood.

Written as DNA, the CDR3 is TGTGCCACCAGAGTTTTTAGGGTCCAAGAGACCCAGTACTTC. Translation gives CATRVFRVQETQYF. The genes are TRBV6-2 or TRBV6-3 and TRBJ2-5; no clear D gene. Between the trimmed V and J ends, which lost 10 bases and 1 base, there was a span of 16 bases. The germline CDR1 and CDR2 sequences are MNHEY and SVGEGT. CDR3 length equals 14 residues.